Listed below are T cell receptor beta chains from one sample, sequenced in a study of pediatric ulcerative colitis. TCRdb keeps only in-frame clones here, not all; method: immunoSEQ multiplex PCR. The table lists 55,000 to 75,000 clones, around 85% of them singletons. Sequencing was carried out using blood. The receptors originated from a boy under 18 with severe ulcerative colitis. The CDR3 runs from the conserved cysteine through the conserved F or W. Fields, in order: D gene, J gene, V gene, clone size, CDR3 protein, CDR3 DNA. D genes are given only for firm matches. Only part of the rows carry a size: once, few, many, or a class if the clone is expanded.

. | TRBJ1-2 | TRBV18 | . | CASSPARYGYTF | TGTGCCAGCTCACCGGCGAGGTATGGCTACACCTTC
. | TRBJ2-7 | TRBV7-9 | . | CASSLVGIEQYF | TGTGCCAGCAGCTTAGTTGGTATCGAGCAGTACTTC
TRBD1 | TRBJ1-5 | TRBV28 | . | CASSLCFGGGCNQPQHF | TGTGCCAGCAGTTTATGCTTCGGAGGGGGCTGCAATCAGCCCCAGCATTTT
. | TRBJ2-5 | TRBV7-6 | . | CASSLGLGVGQETQYF | TGTGCCAGCAGCTTAGGACTGGGGGTAGGCCAAGAGACCCAGTACTTC
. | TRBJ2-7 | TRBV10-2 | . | CASTRNLVTEQYF | TGCGCCAGCACTAGAAATTTAGTCACCGAGCAGTACTTC
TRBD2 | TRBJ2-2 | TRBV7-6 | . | CASSLLLAGVLGELFF | TGTGCCAGCAGCTTACTGCTAGCGGGAGTTCTCGGGGAGCTGTTTTTT
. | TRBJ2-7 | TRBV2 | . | CASSGRQDYEQYF | TGTGCCAGCAGTGGCCGGCAGGACTACGAGCAGTACTTC
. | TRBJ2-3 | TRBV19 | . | CASSIGLAPSTDTQYF | TGTGCCAGTAGTATAGGTCTAGCGCCTAGCACAGATACGCAGTATTTT
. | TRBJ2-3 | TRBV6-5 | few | CASSTETSTDTQYF | TGTGCCAGCAGTACCGAAACTAGCACAGATACGCAGTATTTT
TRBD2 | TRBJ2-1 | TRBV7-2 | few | CASSSTSGYEQFF | TGTGCCAGCAGCTCCACTAGCGGCTATGAGCAGTTCTTC
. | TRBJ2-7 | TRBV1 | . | CTSKTGTHEQYF | TGCACCAGCAAAACGGGAACCCACGAGCAGTACTTC
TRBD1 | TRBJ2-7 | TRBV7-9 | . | CASSRDSNSYEQYF | TGTGCCAGCAGCCGGGACAGCAACTCCTACGAGCAGTACTTC
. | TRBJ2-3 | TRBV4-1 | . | CASSQPAVKSDTQYF | TGCGCCAGCAGCCAACCCGCCGTCAAATCAGATACGCAGTATTTT
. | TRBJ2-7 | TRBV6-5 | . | CASSGIGQSAYEQYF | TGTGCCAGCAGTGGTATAGGACAGAGTGCCTACGAGCAGTACTTC
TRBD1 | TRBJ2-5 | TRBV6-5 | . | CASRPGQGRETQYF | TGTGCCAGCAGACCCGGACAGGGGAGAGAGACCCAGTACTTC
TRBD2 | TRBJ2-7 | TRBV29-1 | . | CSVGGGSVYEQYF | TGCAGCGTTGGTGGCGGGAGTGTCTACGAGCAGTACTTC
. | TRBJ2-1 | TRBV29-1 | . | CSGQSSYNEQFF | TGCAGCGGACAGAGCTCCTACAATGAGCAGTTCTTC
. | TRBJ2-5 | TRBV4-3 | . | CASSQDSTGQETQYF | TGCGCCAGCAGCCAAGATTCCACAGGCCAAGAGACCCAGTACTTC
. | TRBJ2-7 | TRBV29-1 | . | CSVAGTVNGGQYF | TGCAGCGTTGCCGGGACAGTGAACGGGGGGCAGTACTTC
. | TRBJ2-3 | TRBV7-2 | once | CASSLGPPNTDTQYF | TGTGCCAGCAGCTTAGGTCCGCCGAACACAGATACGCAGTATTTT
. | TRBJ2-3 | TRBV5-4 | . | CASSPLGEIKGHADTQYF | TGTGCCAGCAGCCCTTTGGGGGAAATAAAGGGGCATGCAGATACGCAGTATTTT
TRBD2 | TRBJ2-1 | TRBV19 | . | CASTLGGRANEQFF | TGTGCCAGTACCCTTGGCGGGAGGGCCAATGAGCAGTTCTTC